This T cell receptor beta chain was recovered during a study of early T cells in non-severe SARS-CoV-2 infection. This clonotype was counted ten times or more. Each CDR3 protein gets one entry after TCRdb re-called the 5' RACE reads with MiXCR. The sample lists approximately 62,000 distinct CDR3 sequences; roughly an eighth were seen once. The CDR3 totals 14 residues. Germline V lookup: CDR1 SGHRS, CDR2 YFSETQ. Deletions cut 0 bases from V and 3 bases from J, with 7 bases between. The chain is built from TRBV5-1 and TRBJ2-1; D is unresolved. The TCR originated in an adult who was a healthcare worker with PCR-confirmed SARS-CoV-2 infection or an uninfected control (not recorded which). Specimen: whole blood. CDR3 DNA: TGCGCCAGCAGCTTGGCGGTCAGCTACAATGAGCAGTTCTTC. The encoded protein is CASSLAVSYNEQFF.